This T cell receptor beta chain was sequenced for a study of CD8 T cells in ankylosing spondylitis (dated by TCRdb to the late 2010s). For context, the study as a whole: To find TCR variants linked to disease, the study profiled T cell receptor beta repertoires in ankylosing spondylitis patients and healthy donors. The whole study cohort included about a hundred healthy donors and some 27 ankylosing spondylitis patients. Peripheral blood samples were taken, and synovial fluid was additionally collected from ankylosing spondylitis patients. The study at large found these results: Significant enrichment of the disease-linked clones was reported in matched synovial fluid samples from ankylosing spondylitis patients. The disease-linked clones showed a CD8+ phenotype and occurred at relatively low frequencies in peripheral blood. A TCR beta motif made up of several highly homologous amino acid variants appeared to be characteristic of blood from ankylosing spondylitis patients. Some motif variants were previously reported in synovial fluid and blood of reactive arthritis patients, suggesting common disease-initiation mechanisms.

TCRdb shows the sequencer as Illumina HiSeq 2500. Quantitative 5'-RACE with molecular barcodes was used to prepare TCR beta libraries. As for how the authors treated the data: Disease-linked TCR variants were identified with a new computational method built on a probabilistic model of VDJ rearrangement. The public reads were quality trimmed at Q25 with fastp and then assembled into clones with MiXCR by TCRdb, keeping productive beta chains. Every entry covers one CDR3 protein and lists the most common genes and DNA from its rows. The V and J calls reflect TCRdb's pipeline rather than the authors' work. The sample data list 330,000 or so distinct CDR3 sequences, and 8% of these were observed just once. The top ten clones comprise about 15% of the sample. From the germline V gene, CDR1 is KGHDR and CDR2 is SFDVKD. The CDR3 contains 16 residues, cysteine and phenylalanine counted. The DNA shown is the 48-base CDR3, in frame from base 1. The germline V and J ends show losses of 4 bases and 6 bases respectively, and no gene match explains 5 bases of the junction.

This clonotype was counted many times. Its antigen specificity is not known. No much larger clone exists at a distance of one base, and base qualities are not known. The chain was built from TRBV24-1 and TRBJ2-1; 13 junctional bases match TRBD2. This clonotype was sampled from a male donor with ankylosing spondylitis. Sequencing was performed on blood, either unsorted or a sorted T cell fraction (not recorded which). In nucleotide form, the sequence is TGTGCCACCAGTGACCTGGGACTAGCGGGGAGCAATGAGCAGTTCTTC. The translation is CATSDLGLAGSNEQFF.